Detailed here is one T cell receptor (beta chain). Its antigen is not identified. The data belong to a study of T-cell reconstitution after alpha-beta-depleted transplantation in children. Whole-study findings and limits: Counts and diversity of T cells one year after transplant came mostly from newly produced T cells. Alpha-beta T cells about two months after transplant reportedly derived from several hundred expanded graft clones.

Preparing the TCRbeta library involved the use of unique molecular identifiers. TCRdb analysed the PCR reads with MiXCR anew, one entry per CDR3 protein. This repertoire shows about 980,000 distinct CDR3 sequences, around 30% found once; its top ten account for over 25%. V shed 4 bases and J shed 12 bases, with 25 bases lying between them. Germline values: CDR1 SGHDT, CDR2 YYEEEE. The CDR3 extends over 15 amino acids. This specimen consisted of PBMCs, mostly from graft donor cells, obtained 360 days after TCRalphabeta/CD19-depleted stem cell transplant. This chain joins TRBV5-6 and TRBJ1-2; maybe TRBD1 (6 bases). The sequence was obtained from a boy under three years old who had a stem cell transplant for SCID, so the T cells may come from the graft donor. CDR3 DNA: TGTGCCAGCAGCGTCACCGGGACACATCTTGATCGTCACACCTTC. It specifies CASSVTGTHLDRHTF. The full variable domain, completed using reference TRBV5-6 and TRBJ1-2, is DAGVTQSPTHLIKTRGQQVTLRCSPKSGHDTVSWYQQALGQGPQFIFQYYEEEERQRGNFPDRFSGHQFPNYSSELNVNALLLGDSALYLCASSVTGTHLDRHTFGSGTRLTVV.